These 20 T cell receptor beta chains were sequenced from one sample in a study of long-term antiretroviral therapy in people with HIV. The assay, immunoSEQ v3.0, was run at survey level. The protocol was immunoSEQ multiplex PCR, while the TCRdb copy is restricted to in-frame clones and leaves out a portion. The table records 30,000 to 40,000 clones, 87% of them present only once. This sample comprised unsorted PBMCs, obtained 1.1 years after starting antiretroviral therapy. The receptors come from a man between 18 and 29 years old with HIV.

The chain links TRBV27 to TRBJ1-2; perhaps TRBD1 as D (6 bases). CDR1 is MNHEY and CDR2 is SMNVEV in the germline V gene (reference sequence). The CDR3 spans 13 residues. V was shortened by 3 bases and J by 8 bases, with 13 bases between the two germline ends. DNA for the CDR3: TGTGCCAGCAGTTTCGGGTCTGGGGGCGGCTACACCTTC. It is translated as CASSFGSGGGYTF.

V gene TRBV9 combines with J gene TRBJ2-3; 13 nucleotides line up with TRBD2. The CDR3 runs to 17 residues. Per germline, CDR1 SGDLS and CDR2 YYNGEE. V was clipped by 1 base and J by 3 bases; unmatched bases: 5. The CDR3 loop is CASSVTSGGAGTDTQYF. The CDR3 DNA reads TGTGCCAGCAGCGTAACTAGCGGGGGGGCGGGTACAGATACGCAGTATTTT.

The chain uses TRBV4-3 and TRBJ2-1; TRBD2 agrees at 9 bases. Germline V gives CDR1 LGHNA, CDR2 YSLEER. The length of the CDR3 is 13 residues. V shed 8 bases, J shed 5 bases, and the junction held 4 bases outside the gene matches. CDR3 protein: CASSGLADNEQFF. In nucleotides, the CDR3 is TGCGCCAGCTCGGGACTAGCTGACAATGAGCAGTTCTTC.

This clone was detected only once. The J gene is TRBJ2-1, the V gene TRBV10-3; no clear D. The CDR3 has 14 amino acids. Germline V gives CDR1 ENHRY, CDR2 SYGVKD. Between the trimmed V and J ends, which lost 6 bases and 0 bases, there was a span of 9 bases. The CDR3, as DNA: TGTGCCATCAGATCGGGCCACTCCTACAATGAGCAGTTCTTC. Its translation: CAIRSGHSYNEQFF.

The CDR3 region is CASSWGQGGTEAFF. The CDR3 bases are TGCGCCAGCAGCTGGGGACAGGGGGGCACTGAAGCTTTCTTT. The rearrangement joins TRBV5-1 to TRBJ1-1; TRBD1 matches 11 bases. J was trimmed by 4 bases and V by 3 bases; bases with no gene match: 2. The CDR3 has 14 amino acids. The germline gives CDR1 SGHRS, CDR2 YFSETQ. Filled out from reference TRBV5-1 and TRBJ1-1, the complete variable domain reads KAGVTQTPRYLIKTRGQQVTLSCSPISGHRSVSWYQQTPGQGLQFLFEYFSETQRNKGNFPGRFSGRQFSNSRSEMNVSTLELGDSALYLCASSWGQGGTEAFFGQGTRLTVV.

V is TRBV6-5 and J is TRBJ2-6, with no clear D. V shed 0 bases and J shed 2 bases, with 5 bases lying between them. This CDR3 spans 15 amino acids. Germline V gene data show CDR1 as MNHEY and CDR2 as SVGAGI. This CDR3 is CASSYSAPGANVLTF. The CDR3 DNA is TGTGCCAGCAGTTACTCCGCCCCTGGGGCCAACGTCCTGACTTTC.

The chain is built from TRBV6-5 and TRBJ2-6, with D possibly TRBD2 on 6 matching bases. CDR1 and CDR2 from the germline V gene are MNHEY and SVGAGI. V gave up 0 bases and J gave up 0 bases, with 6 bases separating them. The CDR3 contains 16 residues. For the CDR3, the DNA is TGTGCCAGCAGTTACTCGGGGGGCTCTGGGGCCAACGTCCTGACTTTC. Translating gives CASSYSGGSGANVLTF.

The rearrangement uses TRBV30 and TRBJ1-4; D not resolved. The CDR3 consists of 16 residues. V shed 3 bases and J shed 0 bases, with 14 bases lying between them. Looked up from germline, CDR1 is GTSNPN and CDR2 is SVGIG (reference sequence). The CDR3 reads CAWSQEDGATNEKLFF. The CDR3 DNA follows: TGTGCCTGGAGCCAAGAAGACGGAGCAACTAATGAAAAACTGTTTTTT.

The chain uses TRBV30 and TRBJ1-4, with D unclear. The length of the CDR3 is 14 residues. From germline, CDR1 is GTSNPN and CDR2 SVGIG (reference sequence). Trimming removed 0 bases from V and 6 bases from J, with 11 bases in between. CDR3 protein: CAWSVSAVDEKLFF. CDR3 in DNA: TGTGCCTGGAGTGTATCCGCCGTCGATGAAAAACTGTTTTTT.

V usage is TRBV7-3 and J usage is TRBJ2-2; TRBD1 might be the D (6 bases). CDR1 is SGHTA and CDR2 is FQGTGA in the germline V gene. The CDR3 runs to 16 residues. V lost 5 bases to trimming and J lost 0 bases, with 13 bases between them. CDR3 sequence (DNA): TGTGCCAGCAGCGTACAGGGTGGACCGAACACCGGGGAGCTGTTTTTT. Translating gives CASSVQGGPNTGELFF.

This clone was seen once. The V and J genes are TRBV19 and TRBJ1-5; no clear D. Germline V gives CDR1 LNHDA, CDR2 SQIVND (reference sequence). V lost 9 bases, J lost 7 bases, and 19 bases lay in between. The CDR3 has 14 amino acids. In DNA, the CDR3 is TGTGCCAGCAGTCGTACGGCTTCTCTCCAGCCCCAGCATTTT. It encodes CASSRTASLQPQHF.

The rearrangement links TRBV27 to TRBJ2-1, with 12 bases aligning to TRBD2. The length of the CDR3 is 20 residues. Germline trimming cut 7 bases from V and 4 bases from J; bases unmatched to any gene: 20. Germline values: CDR1 MNHEY, CDR2 SMNVEV (reference sequence). CDR3 in DNA: TGTGCCAGCACCCCTACTGGCTATTACCAGACTAGCGGGAGATACAATGAGCAGTTCTTC. It codes for CASTPTGYYQTSGRYNEQFF.

V is TRBV19 and J is TRBJ2-2, with 7 bases fitting TRBD1. The CDR3 totals 14 residues. Per germline, CDR1 LNHDA and CDR2 SQIVND (reference sequence). Trimming removed 6 bases from V and 6 bases from J; junction bases left unmatched: 7. The DNA for the CDR3 is TGTGCCAGTAGCACCAGACAGGGATCCGGGGAGCTGTTTTTT. This translates into CASSTRQGSGELFF. Complete variable domain (other parts from reference TRBV19 and TRBJ2-2): DGGITQSPKYLFRKEGQNVTLSCEQNLNHDAMYWYRQDPGQGLRLIYYSQIVNDFQKGDIAEGYSVSREKKESFPLTVTSAQKNPTAFYLCASSTRQGSGELFFGEGSRLTVL.

The V call is TRBV30, the J call TRBJ2-2; TRBD1 agrees at 8 bases. The germline CDR1 and CDR2 sequences are GTSNPN and SVGIG (reference sequence). The CDR3 is 16 amino acids. The trim removed 0 bases at V and 3 bases at J, leaving 6 bases unmatched. The CDR3 protein is CAWSVGYRGDTGELFF. CDR3 DNA sequence: TGTGCCTGGAGTGTAGGTTACAGGGGGGACACCGGGGAGCTGTTTTTT. The variable domain in full, with the rest retrieved from reference TRBV30 and TRBJ2-2, is SQTIHQWPATLVQPVGSPLSLECTVEGTSNPNLYWYRQAAGRGLQLLFYSVGIGQISSEVPQNLSASRPQDRQFILSSKKLLLSDSGFYLCAWSVGYRGDTGELFFGEGSRLTVL.

V is TRBV7-3 and J is TRBJ2-1; D is ambiguous. Deletions cut 5 bases from V and 1 base from J, with 21 bases between. Germline CDR1 is SGHTA and CDR2 is FQGTGA. The CDR3 spans 18 residues. The CDR3 DNA reads as TGTGCCAGCAGCCCGTCCCCTCGACTGGGGTCGTCCTACAATGAGCAGTTCTTC. It codes for CASSPSPRLGSSYNEQFF. Combining the CDR3 with reference TRBV7-3 and TRBJ2-1 gives the whole variable domain GAGVSQTPSNKVTEKGKYVELRCDPISGHTALYWYRQSLGQGPEFLIYFQGTGAADDSGLPNDRFFAVRPEGSVSTLKIQRTERGDSAVYLCASSPSPRLGSSYNEQFFGPGTRLTVL.

The V and J genes are TRBV9 and TRBJ1-2; D remains ambiguous. The CDR3 consists of 13 residues. The V end was cut by 2 bases, the J end by 0 bases, with 5 bases between. Germline CDR1 SGDLS, CDR2 YYNGEE. The CDR3 region is CASSVGPNYGYTF. The CDR3 DNA reads TGTGCCAGCAGCGTCGGACCTAACTATGGCTACACCTTC. The whole variable domain, filled in from reference TRBV9 and TRBJ1-2, reads DSGVTQTPKHLITATGQRVTLRCSPRSGDLSVYWYQQSLDQGLQFLIQYYNGEERAKGNILERFSAQQFPDLHSELNLSSLELGDSALYFCASSVGPNYGYTFGSGTRLTVV.

The chain recombines TRBV4-1 with TRBJ1-4; no definite D call. The germline CDR1 and CDR2 sequences are MGHRA and YSYEKL. The CDR3 extends over 15 amino acids. Trimming took off 1 base at V and 8 bases at J, with 14 bases between the two ends. CDR3 amino acids: CASSQGGREDEKLFF. The CDR3 nucleotides read TGCGCCAGCAGCCAAGGCGGCCGGGAAGACGAAAAACTGTTTTTT.

This chain uses TRBV6-5 with TRBJ2-2, with D unresolved. In germline, CDR1 is MNHEY, CDR2 SVGAGI. The CDR3 extends over 15 amino acids. Between the trimmed V and J ends, which lost 8 bases and 4 bases, there was a span of 17 bases. CDR3: CASQEEGMGTGELFF. CDR3 coding DNA: TGTGCCAGCCAAGAAGAAGGAATGGGCACCGGGGAGCTGTTTTTT.

J is TRBJ2-2 and V is TRBV7-6; D could derive from TRBD1 or TRBD2 (6 bases each). Germline CDR1 and CDR2: SGHVS and FNYEAQ. The ends were cut back, 5 bases at V and 5 bases at J, with 18 bases in the middle. This CDR3 has 16 residues. The CDR3 sequence is CASSGGGRKLTGELFF. The CDR3 DNA sequence: TGTGCCAGCAGCGGAGGGGGTCGTAAGCTGACCGGGGAGCTGTTTTTT.

This clone was found once. The CDR3 reads CASTQNGYNYGYTF. The CDR3 nucleotides are TGTGCCTCCACGCAGAACGGATATAACTATGGCTACACCTTC. The chain has TRBV9 and TRBJ1-2; D is unresolved. The CDR3 runs 14 residues. Between the trimmed V and J ends, which lost 10 bases and 1 base, there was a span of 17 bases. Germline values: CDR1 SGDLS, CDR2 YYNGEE.